The count of the clone carrying this T cell receptor (beta chain) is one. Its specificity is unknown. V lost 4 bases and J 5 bases, leaving 18 bases between the germline ends. Per the germline V gene, CDR1 is DFQATT and CDR2 is SNEGSKA (reference sequence). The CDR3 runs to 15 residues. Scientists made TCR beta libraries using quantitative 5'-RACE with molecular barcodes. In TCRdb, the 5' RACE reads were re-called with MiXCR into one record per CDR3 protein. The table has 250,000 or so distinct CDR3 sequences, approximately 20% seen once. This specimen comes from a study of CD8 T cells in ankylosing spondylitis. Study conclusions and caveats: The authors reported significant enrichment of disease-linked clones in matched ankylosing spondylitis synovial fluid. Previously reported in reactive arthritis synovial fluid and blood were some of the motif variants.

This chain links TRBV20-1 with TRBJ2-1; D might be TRBD2 (6 bases). This receptor was identified in a male donor with ankylosing spondylitis or in good health (not recorded which). The material sequenced was blood, either unsorted or a sorted T cell fraction (not recorded which). This chain's CDR3 is CSANVWIGGNNEQFF. CDR3 nucleotide sequence: TGCAGTGCTAACGTTTGGATTGGAGGGAACAATGAGCAGTTCTTC.